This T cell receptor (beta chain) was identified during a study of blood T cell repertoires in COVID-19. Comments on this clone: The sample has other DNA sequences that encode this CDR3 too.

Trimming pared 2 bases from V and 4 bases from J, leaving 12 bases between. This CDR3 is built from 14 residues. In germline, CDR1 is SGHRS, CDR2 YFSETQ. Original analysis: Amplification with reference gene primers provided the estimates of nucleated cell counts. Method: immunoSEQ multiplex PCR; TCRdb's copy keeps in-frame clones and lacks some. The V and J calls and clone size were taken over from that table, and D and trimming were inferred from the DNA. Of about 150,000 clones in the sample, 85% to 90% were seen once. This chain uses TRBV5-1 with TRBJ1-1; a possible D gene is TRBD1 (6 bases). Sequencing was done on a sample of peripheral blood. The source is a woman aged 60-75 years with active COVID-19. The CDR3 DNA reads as TGCGCCAGCAGCTTACAGGGTGCGGGCACTGAAGCTTTCTTT. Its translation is CASSLQGAGTEAFF.